The 10 T cell receptor beta chains below were found in one sample sequenced in a study of CD8+ T cells in alopecia areata. Regarding treatment: oral pan-JAK inhibitor, 5-10 mg twice daily. RNA, once extracted, was reverse transcribed into cDNA for use as the sequencing template. Method: immunoSEQ multiplex PCR; TCRdb's copy keeps in-frame clones and lacks some. Of 150,000 to 200,000 clones in the sample, 60% are singletons; the top ten hold approximately 1%. This specimen was CD4+ T cells sorted from blood, taken at week 24, from a patient treated with tofacitinib. These receptors all come from a human donor with alopecia areata.

This clone has a single count. The genes are TRBV5-1 and TRBJ2-1; weak D call: TRBD1 (5 bases). CDR1 and CDR2 from the germline V gene are SGHRS and YFSETQ. This CDR3 has 14 residues. The V end lost 0 bases, the J end lost 9 bases, and 13 bases lay between the germline ends. CDR3 in DNA: TGCGCCAGCAGCTTGGGAAAACAGGCCGGTGAGCAGTTCTTC. This gives the protein CASSLGKQAGEQFF. The full variable domain, in which reference TRBV5-1 and TRBJ2-1 provide the parts outside the CDR3, is KAGVTQTPRYLIKTRGQQVTLSCSPISGHRSVSWYQQTPGQGLQFLFEYFSETQRNKGNFPGRFSGRQFSNSRSEMNVSTLELGDSALYLCASSLGKQAGEQFFGPGTRLTVL.

This clone was detected only a few times. This chain joins TRBV30 and TRBJ2-1; D not resolved. Trimming shortened V by 0 bases and J by 10 bases, and 4 bases separated the two germline ends. Germline CDR1 reads GTSNPN; CDR2 reads SVGIG (reference sequence). The CDR3 has 10 amino acids. CDR3: CAWSVQEQFF. As DNA, the CDR3 is TGTGCCTGGAGTGTACAGGAGCAGTTCTTC.

This clone was counted only a few times. The chain has TRBV10-3 and TRBJ2-3; 8 bases line up with TRBD2. Germline-derived CDR1 and CDR2 are ENHRY and SYGVKD. CDR3 size: 13 residues. The V segment lost 8 bases and the J segment 3 bases; nucleotides outside the gene matches: 4. The CDR3 DNA reads as TGTGCCATCGGGAGCGGGGGAACAGATACGCAGTATTTT. It encodes CAIGSGGTDTQYF.

The chain joins TRBV5-4 to TRBJ1-1, with 7 bases lining up with TRBD1. V lost 2 bases and J lost 4; bases outside the gene matches: 2. The CDR3 consists of 13 residues. Germline loops: CDR1 SGHNT, CDR2 YYREEE (reference sequence). CDR3 amino acids: CASSFRQGTEAFF. In DNA form, the CDR3 reads TGTGCCAGCAGCTTTAGACAGGGCACTGAAGCTTTCTTT.

The CDR3, as DNA: TGTGCTAGTGGTAGCCTAGGGGGTACCACCGGGGAGCTGTTTTTT. Translated: CASGSLGGTTGELFF. The chain uses TRBV12-5 and TRBJ2-2; the D gene is possibly TRBD1 (6 bases). The CDR3 has 15 amino acids. Germline V gene lookup returns CDR1 LGHNT and CDR2 FRNRAP. Between the trimmed V and J ends, which lost 5 bases and 4 bases, there was a span of 14 bases.

The gene calls are TRBV5-1 and TRBJ2-5; possibly TRBD1 for D (6 bases). The CDR3 is 13 residues long. Germline values: CDR1 SGHRS, CDR2 YFSETQ. The V end lost 2 bases, the J end lost 4 bases, and 9 bases lay between the germline ends. The CDR3 bases are TGCGCCAGCAGCTTAGTCAGGGGAGAGACCCAGTACTTC. It specifies CASSLVRGETQYF. The complete variable domain, with remaining parts taken from reference TRBV5-1 and TRBJ2-5, reads KAGVTQTPRYLIKTRGQQVTLSCSPISGHRSVSWYQQTPGQGLQFLFEYFSETQRNKGNFPGRFSGRQFSNSRSEMNVSTLELGDSALYLCASSLVRGETQYFGPGTRLLVL.

The rearrangement uses TRBV7-9 and TRBJ1-5; D call uncertain. Germline V gives CDR1 SEHNR, CDR2 FQNEAQ (reference sequence). Between the trimmed V and J ends, which lost 4 bases and 0 bases, there was a span of 7 bases. The CDR3 totals 14 residues. The CDR3 reads CASSYQNSNQPQHF. CDR3 sequence (DNA): TGTGCCAGCAGCTATCAGAATAGCAATCAGCCCCAGCATTTT.

In this sample, this clone turned up a few times. The chain joins TRBV10-3 to TRBJ2-7, with 9 nucleotides matching TRBD1. Per germline, CDR1 ENHRY and CDR2 SYGVKD. This CDR3 has 15 residues. Trimming cost V 4 bases and J 4 bases; bases outside gene matches: 8. The CDR3 nucleotides are TGTGCCATCAGTGCGAACAGGGGGCTACGGTACGAGCAGTACTTC. This translates into CAISANRGLRYEQYF.

The chain couples TRBV5-4 to TRBJ2-1, with 9 bases identical to TRBD2. Unmatched junction bases numbered 7, after V lost 4 bases and J lost 5 bases. Germline V gene lookup returns CDR1 SGHNT and CDR2 YYREEE (reference sequence). The CDR3 loop spans 15 amino acids. The CDR3 coding sequence is TGTGCCAGCAGCGAAACCAGCGGGGGGCACAATGAGCAGTTCTTC. It is translated as CASSETSGGHNEQFF.

The rearrangement links TRBV30 to TRBJ2-3, with 8 bases lining up with TRBD2. The CDR3 runs to 17 residues. Trimming removed 1 base from V and 1 base from J; junction bases left unmatched: 10. In germline, CDR1 is GTSNPN, CDR2 SVGIG (reference sequence). CDR3 sequence (DNA): TGTGCCTGGAGTGGGGTTCGGCGGGGGGATGGCACAGATACGCAGTATTTT. Translating it yields CAWSGVRRGDGTDTQYF.